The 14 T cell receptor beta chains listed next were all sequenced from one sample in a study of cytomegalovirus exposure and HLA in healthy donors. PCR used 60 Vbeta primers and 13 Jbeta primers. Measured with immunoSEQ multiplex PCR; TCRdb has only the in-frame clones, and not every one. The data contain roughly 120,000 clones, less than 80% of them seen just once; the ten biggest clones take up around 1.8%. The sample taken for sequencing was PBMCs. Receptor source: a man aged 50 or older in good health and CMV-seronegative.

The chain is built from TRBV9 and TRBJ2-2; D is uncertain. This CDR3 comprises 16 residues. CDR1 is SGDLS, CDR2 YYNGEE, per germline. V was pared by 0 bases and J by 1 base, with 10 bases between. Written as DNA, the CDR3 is TGTGCCAGCAGCGTAGTGCCCTTAGTGAACACCGGGGAGCTGTTTTTT. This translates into CASSVVPLVNTGELFF.

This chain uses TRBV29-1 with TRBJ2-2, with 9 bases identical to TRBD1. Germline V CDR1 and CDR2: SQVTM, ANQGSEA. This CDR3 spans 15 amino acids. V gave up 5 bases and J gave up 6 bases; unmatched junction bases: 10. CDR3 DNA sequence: TGCAGCGTTCCTGGGACAGGGCAAGTCTCCGGGGAGCTGTTTTTT. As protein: CSVPGTGQVSGELFF.

CDR3 sequence reads: CASQQAGQVTPLHF. As DNA, the CDR3 is TGTGCCAGTCAACAGGCGGGACAGGTGACACCCCTCCACTTT. The rearrangement uses TRBV19 and TRBJ1-6, with 8 bases matching TRBD1. The CDR3 covers 14 residues. The J segment lost 11 bases and the V segment lost 8 bases, leaving 11 bases of the junction unmatched. Per germline, CDR1 LNHDA and CDR2 SQIVND (reference sequence).

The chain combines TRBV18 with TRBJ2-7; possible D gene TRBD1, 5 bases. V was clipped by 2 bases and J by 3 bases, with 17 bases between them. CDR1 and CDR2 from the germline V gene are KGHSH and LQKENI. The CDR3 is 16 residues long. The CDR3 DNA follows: TGTGCCAGCTCACCAAAGGGGCCTTATGGTCTCTACGAGCAGTACGTC. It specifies CASSPKGPYGLYEQYV.

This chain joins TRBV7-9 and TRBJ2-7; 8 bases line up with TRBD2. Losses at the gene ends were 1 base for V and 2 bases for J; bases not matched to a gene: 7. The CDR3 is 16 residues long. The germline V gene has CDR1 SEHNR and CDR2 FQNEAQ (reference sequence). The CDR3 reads CASSLVAGTPTYEQYF. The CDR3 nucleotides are TGTGCCAGCAGCTTAGTAGCGGGGACACCAACCTACGAGCAGTACTTC.

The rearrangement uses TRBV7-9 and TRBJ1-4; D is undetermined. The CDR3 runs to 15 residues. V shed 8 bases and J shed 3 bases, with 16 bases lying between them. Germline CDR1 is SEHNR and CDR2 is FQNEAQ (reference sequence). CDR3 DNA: TGTGCCAGCCCAGCGGGGTCTGAGGCTAATGAAAAACTGTTTTTT. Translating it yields CASPAGSEANEKLFF.

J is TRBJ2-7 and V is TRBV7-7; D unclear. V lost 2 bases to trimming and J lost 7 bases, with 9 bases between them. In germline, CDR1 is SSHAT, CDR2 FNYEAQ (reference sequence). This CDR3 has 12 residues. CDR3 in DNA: TGTGCCAGCAGCTTAAACCCCAAGGAGCAGTACGTC. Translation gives CASSLNPKEQYV.

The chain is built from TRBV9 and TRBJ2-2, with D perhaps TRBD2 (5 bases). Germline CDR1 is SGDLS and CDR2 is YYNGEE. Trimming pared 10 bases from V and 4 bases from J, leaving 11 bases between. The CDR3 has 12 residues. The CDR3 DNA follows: TGTGCCTCCCGCCGGGGCACCGGGGAGCTGTTTTTT. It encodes CASRRGTGELFF.

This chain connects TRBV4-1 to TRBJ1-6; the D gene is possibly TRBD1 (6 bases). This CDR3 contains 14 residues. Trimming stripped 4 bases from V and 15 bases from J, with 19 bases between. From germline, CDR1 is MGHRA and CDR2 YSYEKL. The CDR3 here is CASSPLQGLPHLHF. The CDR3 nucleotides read TGCGCCAGCAGCCCCCTACAGGGCCTCCCGCACCTCCACTTT.

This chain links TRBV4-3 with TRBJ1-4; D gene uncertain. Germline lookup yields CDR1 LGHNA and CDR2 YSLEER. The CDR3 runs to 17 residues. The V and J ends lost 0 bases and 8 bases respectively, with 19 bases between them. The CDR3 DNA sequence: TGCGCCAGCAGCCAAGATAGCCCAGCGCGCCCGGGGGAAAAACTGTTTTTT. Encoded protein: CASSQDSPARPGEKLFF.

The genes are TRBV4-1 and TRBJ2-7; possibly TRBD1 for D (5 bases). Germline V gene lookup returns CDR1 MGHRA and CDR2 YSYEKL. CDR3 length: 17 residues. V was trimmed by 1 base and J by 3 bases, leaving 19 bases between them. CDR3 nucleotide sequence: TGCGCCAGCAGCCAAGGGGCCAGGACGGCGGACAACTACGAGCAGTACGTC. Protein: CASSQGARTADNYEQYV.

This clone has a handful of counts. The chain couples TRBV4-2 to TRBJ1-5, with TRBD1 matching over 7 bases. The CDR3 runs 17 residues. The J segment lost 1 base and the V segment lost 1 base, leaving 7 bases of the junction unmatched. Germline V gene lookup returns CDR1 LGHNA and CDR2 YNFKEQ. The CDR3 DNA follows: TGTGCCAGCAGCCAAGCCCAGGGGGATTGGAGCAATCAGCCCCAGCATTTT. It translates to CASSQAQGDWSNQPQHF.

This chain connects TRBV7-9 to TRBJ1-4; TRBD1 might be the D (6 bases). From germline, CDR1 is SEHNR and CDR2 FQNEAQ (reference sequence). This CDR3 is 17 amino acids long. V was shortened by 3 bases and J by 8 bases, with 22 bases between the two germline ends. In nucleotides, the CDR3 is TGTGCCAGCAGCTTGGGGGCGGTATTACAACCAAACGAAAAACTGTTTTTT. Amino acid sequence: CASSLGAVLQPNEKLFF.

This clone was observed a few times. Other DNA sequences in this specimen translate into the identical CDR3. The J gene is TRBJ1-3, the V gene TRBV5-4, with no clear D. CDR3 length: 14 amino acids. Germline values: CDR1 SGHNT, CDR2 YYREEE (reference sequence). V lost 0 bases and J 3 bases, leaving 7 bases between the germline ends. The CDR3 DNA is TGTGCCAGCAGCTTGGCCGGGTTTGGAAACACCATATATTTT. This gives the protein CASSLAGFGNTIYF.